The 27 T cell receptor beta chains listed next were all sequenced from one sample in a study of shared clonotypes between healthy human individuals. Sequenced by immunoSEQ multiplex PCR; TCRdb stores in-frame clones only, minus some. Among hundreds of thousands of clones listed, 73% were seen once. The sample consisted of memory CD4+ T cells sorted from blood. Subset indicated: CD45RA-negative fraction. Source of these receptors: a woman younger than 45 in good health.

This chain connects TRBV19 to TRBJ1-5; possible D gene TRBD1, 5 bases. Trimming cost V 7 bases and J 1 base, with 17 bases left between them. The CDR3 covers 16 residues. Germline CDR1 and CDR2: LNHDA and SQIVND (reference sequence). The CDR3 nucleotides are TGTGCCAGTAACCCCCAAACCGAGGGGAGCAATCAGCCCCAGCATTTT. It yields the protein CASNPQTEGSNQPQHF.

In regard to this clone: This CDR3 is also generated by other DNA sequences in the sample. CDR3 sequence (DNA): TGTGCCAGCAGCCCCACGCAGCTGAACACTGAAGCTTTCTTT. Its translation: CASSPTQLNTEAFF. The chain links TRBV9 to TRBJ1-1; no firm D call. This CDR3 is 14 amino acids long. Trimming left V 4 bases short and J 0 bases short, with 10 bases between. Germline V gives CDR1 SGDLS, CDR2 YYNGEE.

The V gene is TRBV6-6, the J gene TRBJ2-7; the D is unclear. The length of the CDR3 is 13 residues. V was clipped by 2 bases and J by 3 bases, with 8 bases between them. Germline CDR1 MNHNY, CDR2 SVGAGI (reference sequence). The CDR3 DNA follows: TGTGCCAGCAGTTACGACCTAGTCTACGAGCAGTACTTC. As protein: CASSYDLVYEQYF.

V gene TRBV6-6 combines with J gene TRBJ2-5, with D perhaps matching TRBD2 (6 bases). The V gene's germline CDR1 is MNHNY and CDR2 SVGAGI (reference sequence). The CDR3 spans 14 residues. Between the trimmed V and J ends, which lost 9 bases and 5 bases, there was a span of 19 bases. The CDR3 region is CASVGGGGVETQYF. The CDR3 nucleotides are TGTGCCAGTGTGGGTGGAGGAGGGGTGGAGACCCAGTACTTC.

CDR3 nucleotide sequence: TGCGCCAGCAGCCAAGTGAACACTGAAGCTTTCTTT. Its translation: CASSQVNTEAFF. This chain uses TRBV5-1 with TRBJ1-1; D is ambiguous. CDR1 is SGHRS and CDR2 is YFSETQ in the germline V gene. The CDR3 is 12 residues long. V lost 4 bases and J 0 bases, leaving 4 bases between the germline ends.

The J gene is TRBJ1-1, the V gene TRBV2; D gene uncertain. This CDR3 region has 14 residues. With 2 bases removed from V and 4 bases from J, the gap between germline ends came to 11 bases. Looked up from germline, CDR1 is SNHLY and CDR2 is FYNNEI. The CDR3 protein is CASSERGERTEAFF. DNA for the CDR3: TGTGCCAGCAGTGAACGTGGGGAGCGCACTGAAGCTTTCTTT. The full variable domain, its missing parts supplied by reference TRBV2 and TRBJ1-1, is EPEVTQTPSHQVTQMGQEVILRCVPISNHLYFYWYRQILGQKVEFLVSFYNNEISEKSEIFDDQFSVERPDGSNFTLKIRSTKLEDSAMYFCASSERGERTEAFFGQGTRLTVV.

This clone was seen only once. The chain is built from TRBV5-1 and TRBJ2-1, with TRBD2 as a possible D gene (5 bases). CDR1 SGHRS and CDR2 YFSETQ come from the germline V gene. Trimming pared 3 bases from V and 5 bases from J, leaving 9 bases between. This CDR3 comprises 13 residues. The CDR3 loop reads CASSYGLNNEQFF. CDR3 nucleotide sequence: TGCGCCAGCAGCTACGGACTTAACAATGAGCAGTTCTTC.

This rearrangement joins TRBV19 to TRBJ2-7, with TRBD1 matching over 7 bases. J was trimmed by 0 bases and V by 7 bases; bases with no gene match: 9. The CDR3 length is 15 residues. CDR1 is LNHDA, CDR2 SQIVND, per germline (reference sequence). In nucleotides, the CDR3 is TGTGCCAGTACCCAAGCCGGGACAGACTCCTACGAGCAGTACTTC. Translating it yields CASTQAGTDSYEQYF.

There are many counts of this clone. This rearrangement joins TRBV2 to TRBJ1-3; D uncertain. V was pared by 11 bases and J by 0 bases, with 11 bases between. Per the germline V gene, CDR1 is SNHLY and CDR2 is FYNNEI. The CDR3 sequence is 13 residues long. The CDR3 reads CAGGGHSGNTIYF. The CDR3 DNA sequence: TGTGCCGGTGGCGGGCACTCTGGAAACACCATATATTTT.

The chain is built from TRBV28 and TRBJ2-7; 11 bases agree with TRBD2. Germline-derived CDR1 and CDR2 are MDHEN and SYDVKM. Trimming cost V 4 bases and J 4 bases; bases outside gene matches: 6. This CDR3 is built from 15 residues. The CDR3 coding sequence is TGTGCCAGCAGTTCACCGGGACTAGCGGTATACGAGCAGTACTTC. It codes for CASSSPGLAVYEQYF.

This clone was detected only a few times. The chain employs TRBV27 and TRBJ2-1; 10 nucleotides line up with TRBD2. After removal of 5 bases from V and 8 bases from J, the junction contained 6 bases not matched to a gene. Germline CDR1 is MNHEY and CDR2 is SMNVEV (reference sequence). This CDR3 contains 14 residues. CDR3 in DNA: TGTGCCAGCAGTCCTCTAGCGGGAGCTGATGAGCAGTTCTTC. It encodes CASSPLAGADEQFF.

The chain has TRBV21-1 and TRBJ2-2; the D segment call TRBD1 is taken from the table without a DNA check. TRBV21-1 is marked as a pseudogene. This CDR3 has 15 residues. The CDR3 protein is CASSTRTGNTGELFF. The CDR3, as DNA: TGTGCCAGCAGCACCCGGACAGGGAACACCGGGGAGCTGTTTTTT.

V usage is TRBV4-1 and J usage is TRBJ2-7; 9 positions match TRBD2. Germline lookup yields CDR1 MGHRA and CDR2 YSYEKL. CDR3 size: 17 residues. After removal of 1 base from V and 1 base from J, the junction contained 8 bases not matched to a gene. The CDR3 region is CASSQVFASGTSYEQYF. CDR3 sequence (DNA): TGCGCCAGCAGCCAAGTATTTGCTAGCGGGACTTCCTACGAGCAGTACTTC.

V is TRBV11-3 and J is TRBJ2-5, with TRBD2 identical over 8 bases. V lost 5 bases and J lost 5; bases outside the gene matches: 10. In germline, CDR1 is SGHNT, CDR2 YENEEA. The CDR3 covers 15 residues. CDR3 sequence: CASSAGLAVQETQYF. The CDR3 coding sequence is TGTGCCAGCAGCGCCGGACTAGCAGTTCAGGAGACCCAGTACTTC.

V is TRBV19 and J is TRBJ2-3, with D unresolved. Germline CDR1 and CDR2: LNHDA and SQIVND (reference sequence). Trimming cost V 6 bases and J 2 bases, with 15 bases left between them. The CDR3 consists of 15 residues. CDR3 nucleotides: TGTGCCAGTAGAACACAGAGTCGGCCCACAGATACGCAGTATTTT. Its translation: CASRTQSRPTDTQYF. Full variable domain (rest looked up from reference TRBV19 and TRBJ2-3): DGGITQSPKYLFRKEGQNVTLSCEQNLNHDAMYWYRQDPGQGLRLIYYSQIVNDFQKGDIAEGYSVSREKKESFPLTVTSAQKNPTAFYLCASRTQSRPTDTQYFGPGTRLTVL.

The CDR3 DNA follows: TGTGCCAGCAGTTTTGCGGGATACGAGCAGTACTTC. It codes for CASSFAGYEQYF. The V and J genes are TRBV28 and TRBJ2-7; TRBD2 is a possible D gene (6 bases). The CDR3 spans 12 residues. Trimming took off 3 bases at V and 4 bases at J, with 7 bases between the two ends. Per the germline V gene, CDR1 is MDHEN and CDR2 is SYDVKM.

A note on this clone: This sample also contains other DNA sequences that code for the same CDR3. The chain couples TRBV19 to TRBJ2-3; maybe TRBD2 (7 bases). The V gene's germline CDR1 is LNHDA and CDR2 SQIVND (reference sequence). V lost 6 bases and J lost 5, with 15 bases in between. This CDR3 has 14 residues. CDR3 nucleotides: TGTGCCAGTAGCCCAGGGGCGGGAGAAGATACGCAGTATTTT. This encodes CASSPGAGEDTQYF.

This chain links TRBV13 with TRBJ2-1, with 7 bases that match TRBD1. Germline lookup yields CDR1 PRHDT and CDR2 FYEKMQ (reference sequence). Germline trimming cut 5 bases from V and 2 bases from J; bases unmatched to any gene: 9. The CDR3 covers 16 residues. The CDR3 DNA follows: TGTGCCAGCAGCCGATTACAGGGGACCGCCTACAATGAGCAGTTCTTC. Protein product: CASSRLQGTAYNEQFF.

This chain uses TRBV2 with TRBJ2-7; maybe TRBD1 (6 bases). This CDR3 contains 13 residues. V gave up 8 bases and J gave up 2 bases, with 13 bases separating them. CDR1 SNHLY and CDR2 FYNNEI come from the germline V gene. DNA of the CDR3: TGTGCCAGCGGGGCAGGGGAACCCTACGAGCAGTACTTC. This translates into CASGAGEPYEQYF.

The J gene is TRBJ2-1, the V gene TRBV9; 8 bases match TRBD2. Per germline, CDR1 SGDLS and CDR2 YYNGEE. V shed 4 bases and J 0 bases; nucleotides not matched to a gene: 9. CDR3 size: 17 residues. The CDR3 DNA follows: TGTGCCAGCAGCACCTATACTAGCGGAGGCTCCTACAATGAGCAGTTCTTC. Amino acid sequence: CASSTYTSGGSYNEQFF. Using reference TRBV9 and TRBJ2-1 for the parts outside the CDR3, the full variable domain is DSGVTQTPKHLITATGQRVTLRCSPRSGDLSVYWYQQSLDQGLQFLIQYYNGEERAKGNILERFSAQQFPDLHSELNLSSLELGDSALYFCASSTYTSGGSYNEQFFGPGTRLTVL.

The chain recombines TRBV6-1 with TRBJ1-2, with a tentative D call TRBD1 (6 bases). Between the trimmed V and J ends, which lost 5 bases and 8 bases, there was a span of 18 bases. This CDR3 spans 14 amino acids. Germline CDR1 MNHNS, CDR2 SASEGT. The CDR3 reads CASSIPGVGVGYTF. The CDR3 DNA follows: TGTGCCAGCAGTATCCCAGGGGTTGGTGTCGGCTACACCTTC.

The CDR3 sequence is CASSVAGQGITDTQYF. For the CDR3, the DNA is TGTGCCAGCAGCGTAGCGGGACAGGGAATAACAGATACGCAGTATTTT. The chain joins TRBV9 to TRBJ2-3; 9 positions match TRBD1. The germline CDR1 and CDR2 sequences are SGDLS and YYNGEE. The CDR3 has 16 residues. The ends lost 0 bases at V and 3 bases at J; junction bases unmatched: 5.

The chain recombines TRBV4-1 with TRBJ2-7; tentative D call: TRBD2 (5 bases). V lost 1 base to trimming and J lost 10 bases, with 14 bases between them. CDR3 length: 13 residues. Looked up from germline, CDR1 is MGHRA and CDR2 is YSYEKL. The CDR3 DNA is TGCGCCAGCAGCCAAGTTAATGAGGCGGGTCAGTACTTC. This gives the protein CASSQVNEAGQYF.

Here the CDR3 DNA reads TGTGCCAGTAGTATCGCCCCTCCCCCCTACGAGCAGTACTTC. Translated, it gives CASSIAPPPYEQYF. This chain joins TRBV19 and TRBJ2-7; D is ambiguous. The CDR3 contains 14 residues. Germline CDR1 and CDR2: LNHDA and SQIVND (reference sequence). The ends were cut back, 3 bases at V and 2 bases at J, with 11 bases in the middle.

The sample holds many counts of this clone. V is TRBV28 and J is TRBJ1-1, with TRBD1 matching 7 bases. This CDR3 has 13 residues. The germline gives CDR1 MDHEN, CDR2 SYDVKM. After removal of 3 bases from V and 12 bases from J, the junction contained 10 bases not matched to a gene. For the CDR3, the DNA is TGTGCCAGCAGTTTCGGGACAGCGACTGTTTCTTTCTTT. It is translated as CASSFGTATVSFF.

This clone was seen only once. Other nucleotide sequences in the sample specify the same CDR3. V gene TRBV5-1 combines with J gene TRBJ2-2; no definite D call. The V end lost 4 bases, the J end lost 3 bases, and 7 bases lay between the germline ends. Germline V gives CDR1 SGHRS, CDR2 YFSETQ. The CDR3 has 13 amino acids. CDR3 residues: CASSPLDTGELFF. The CDR3 coding sequence is TGCGCCAGCAGCCCCCTAGACACCGGGGAGCTGTTTTTT. Full variable domain (remainder filled in from reference TRBV5-1 and TRBJ2-2): KAGVTQTPRYLIKTRGQQVTLSCSPISGHRSVSWYQQTPGQGLQFLFEYFSETQRNKGNFPGRFSGRQFSNSRSEMNVSTLELGDSALYLCASSPLDTGELFFGEGSRLTVL.

This clone has a single count. The rearrangement joins TRBV6-6 to TRBJ2-5; perhaps TRBD2 as D (5 bases). Between the trimmed V and J ends, which lost 3 bases and 4 bases, there was a span of 9 bases. Germline V gene data show CDR1 as MNHNY and CDR2 as SVGAGI (reference sequence). The CDR3 covers 13 residues. The CDR3 nucleotides read TGTGCCAGCAGTTATGGGGAGAGAGAGACCCAGTACTTC. It codes for CASSYGERETQYF.